The rows below give T cell receptor beta chains drawn from one sample of a study of a mutant IDH1 vaccine in newly diagnosed glioma. Here immunoSEQ multiplex PCR was the method, and the copy in TCRdb shows in-frame clones only, minus some. Of 45,000 to 50,000 clones detected, more than 75% appear once; the ten largest clones hold 5.7%. These TCRs are of unknown antigen specificity. The sample consisted of PBMCs, taken from a glioma patient whose treatment included an IDH1 peptide vaccine. Every receptor here comes from a woman in her thirties or forties with glioma. Both conserved end residues are part of each CDR3. D genes are given only for firm matches. Clone size, where shown, is once, few, many, or a class for clones that have expanded.

D	size	V	J	DNA	CDR3
.	.	TRBV13	TRBJ1-2	TGTGCCAGCAGCCCCCGGACGGTTTATGGCTACACCTTC	CASSPRTVYGYTF
.	once	TRBV7-9	TRBJ1-2	TGTGCCAGCAGCCCCAACGAGGTCTATGGCTACACCTTC	CASSPNEVYGYTF
.	.	TRBV5-4	TRBJ2-7	TGTGCCAGCAGCCAATCAGGAGCCTACGAGCAGTACTTC	CASSQSGAYEQYF
.	.	TRBV6-5	TRBJ1-1	TGTGCCAGCAGTTACTCTGAGGGGACTGAAGCTTTCTTT	CASSYSEGTEAFF
TRBD1	.	TRBV5-1	TRBJ1-4	TGCGCCAGCACCTTAACAGGGACAGCATTTGAAAAACTGTTTTTT	CASTLTGTAFEKLFF
.	.	TRBV7-6	TRBJ2-1	TGTGCCAGCAGCTCGATCCTGAGCTCCTACAATGAGCAGTTCTTC	CASSSILSSYNEQFF
.	.	TRBV4-2	TRBJ2-7	TGTGCCAGCAGCCACGGTCCAGGGTCCCTTTACGAGCAGTACTTC	CASSHGPGSLYEQYF
.	.	TRBV7-9	TRBJ2-2	TGTGCCAGGAGAATTCCGAACACCGGGGAGCTGTTTTTT	CARRIPNTGELFF
TRBD1	.	TRBV14	TRBJ2-1	TGTGCCAGCAGCCAAGTGCAGGGGGTATTCAATGAGCAGTTCTTC	CASSQVQGVFNEQFF
.	.	TRBV30	TRBJ1-1	TGTGCCTGGAGTATGGATCCCCGTGAAGCTTTCTTT	CAWSMDPREAFF
.	once	TRBV2	TRBJ2-1	TGTGCCAGCAGTGTGGTTGAGCAGTTCTTC	CASSVVEQFF
.	.	TRBV5-1	TRBJ1-4	TGCGCCAGCAGCTTGGGGAACTCCGGGGAAAAACTGTTTTTT	CASSLGNSGEKLFF
TRBD2	.	TRBV9	TRBJ2-7	TGTGCCAGCAGCGGCGGGACTAGCGGGAGTATGTACGAGCAGTACTTC	CASSGGTSGSMYEQYF
TRBD2	.	TRBV2	TRBJ2-3	TGTGCCAGCAGTCCGCGACTAGCGGGAGGGGTAGATACGCAGTATTTT	CASSPRLAGGVDTQYF
.	.	TRBV13	TRBJ2-5	TGTGCCAGCAGCTTAGGGCTCTCTGGAGAGACCCAGTACTTC	CASSLGLSGETQYF
.	once	TRBV4-1	TRBJ2-2	TGCGCCAGCAGCCAATTGTCCGGGGAGCTGTTTTTT	CASSQLSGELFF
.	.	TRBV21-1	TRBJ2-7	TGTGCCAGCAGCAAAACGGACAGGGAATCCTACGAGCAGTACTTC	CASSKTDRESYEQYF
.	.	TRBV5-1	TRBJ2-3	TGCGCCAGCAGCTTGGAGACAGATACGCAGTATTTT	CASSLETDTQYF
.	few	TRBV4-1	TRBJ2-3	TGCGCCAGCAGCAACCGGGAAGCCCAGGGCACAGATACGCAGTATTTT	CASSNREAQGTDTQYF
.	.	TRBV5-4	TRBJ1-1	TGTGCCAGCAGCTTTGGAAGGGAGCCGATGAACACTGAAGCTTTCTTT	CASSFGREPMNTEAFF
TRBD2	.	TRBV28	TRBJ2-7	TGTGCCAGCAGCCTTCCAGGGGCCGGGCGGGAGGACGAGCAGTACTTC	CASSLPGAGREDEQYF
.	.	TRBV11-2	TRBJ1-1	TGTGCCAGCAGCTTAGGGTGGACAGAGAACACTGAAGCTTTCTTT	CASSLGWTENTEAFF
.	few	TRBV11-3	TRBJ1-1	TGTGCCAGCAGCCCGAGACACACTGAAGCTTTCTTT	CASSPRHTEAFF
.	.	TRBV7-8	TRBJ1-5	TGTGCCAGCAGCTTAGCCTGGCCTTCCAATCAGCCCCAGCATTTT	CASSLAWPSNQPQHF
TRBD1	few	TRBV4-2	TRBJ1-2	TGTGCCAGCAGCCTGACGACAGGGGCGAACTATGGCTACACCTTC	CASSLTTGANYGYTF
TRBD2	.	TRBV10-2	TRBJ2-5	TGCGCCAGCAGGGAGAATAGCGGGGGGCAAGAGACCCAGTACTTC	CASRENSGGQETQYF
.	.	TRBV7-2	TRBJ2-3	TGTGCCAGCAGCCATGGGACCTTTAGCACAGATACGCAGTATTTT	CASSHGTFSTDTQYF
TRBD2	.	TRBV9	TRBJ2-1	TGTGCCAGCAGCGTAGGCGGGAGGGCCCCAAATGAGCAGTTCTTC	CASSVGGRAPNEQFF
TRBD1	once	TRBV10-2	TRBJ2-2	TGCGCCAGCAGTGACTCCAGGGGGCCGGTCGGGGAGCTGTTTTTT	CASSDSRGPVGELFF
.	.	TRBV6-6	TRBJ2-3	TGTGCCAGCAGTAGCTTCGGAGTGACGCAGTATTTT	CASSSFGVTQYF
TRBD2	.	TRBV7-8	TRBJ2-2	TGTGCCAGCACCCTGACTAGCGGGAGGCCTAACACCGGGGAGCTGTTTTTT	CASTLTSGRPNTGELFF
TRBD1	.	TRBV27	TRBJ1-1	TGTGCCAGCGTGCAGGACAGGGGAACTGAAGCTTTCTTT	CASVQDRGTEAFF
.	.	TRBV6-5	TRBJ2-1	TGTGCCAGCAGTTACTCGAGCCGCCTGTACAATGAGCAGTTCTTC	CASSYSSRLYNEQFF
TRBD1	.	TRBV5-1	TRBJ2-2	TGCGCCAGCAGATCCCCGGGACAGGCGAACACCGGGGAGCTGTTTTTT	CASRSPGQANTGELFF
TRBD1	.	TRBV27	TRBJ2-1	TGTGCCAGCAGTTTAACGGTGGAACAGGGGAATGAGCAGTTCTTC	CASSLTVEQGNEQFF
.	.	TRBV27	TRBJ1-2	TGTGCCAGCAGTTTATCGGGAGGGGGGGGCTACACCTTC	CASSLSGGGGYTF
.	once	TRBV9	TRBJ2-2	TGTGCCAGCAGCGTAGAACCTAGAGTGGAGACCGGGGAGCTGTTTTTT	CASSVEPRVETGELFF
TRBD2	few	TRBV5-1	TRBJ2-5	TGCGCCAGCAGCTTAGGGACTAGTGGGCTTACCCAGTACTTC	CASSLGTSGLTQYF
TRBD1	.	TRBV7-9	TRBJ2-4	TGTGCCAGCAGCTTTGGGGCGACAGGGTTTAGCATTCAGTACTTC	CASSFGATGFSIQYF
.	.	TRBV11-3	TRBJ2-2	TGTGCCAGCTCCCTGGGAGGGGGGGACCGAGCCGGGGAGCTGTTTTTT	CASSLGGGDRAGELFF
TRBD1	.	TRBV11-2	TRBJ1-2	TGTGCCAGCAGCCCCCAGGGGGCAGAGTATGGCTACACCTTC	CASSPQGAEYGYTF
.	.	TRBV27	TRBJ2-7	TGTGCCAGCAGCCCAACAGGGTTCAGCTACGAGCAGTACTTC	CASSPTGFSYEQYF
.	.	TRBV19	TRBJ1-2	TGTGCCAGTAGTGTCGACCTAGAAATCTATGGCTACACCTTC	CASSVDLEIYGYTF
.	.	TRBV5-6	TRBJ1-3	TGTGCCAGCAGCTTGTGGGTCGGGCCTTACTCTGGAAACACCATATATTTT	CASSLWVGPYSGNTIYF
TRBD1	.	TRBV15	TRBJ2-2	TGTGCCACGGGGACAGGGGCCACCGGGGAGCTGTTTTTT	CATGTGATGELFF
.	once	TRBV6-1	TRBJ2-3	TGTGCCAGCAGTGAGCCTAGTGGTACTGATACGCAGTATTTT	CASSEPSGTDTQYF
.	.	TRBV9	TRBJ2-5	TGTGCCAGCAGCACTTATGCGGGCAGTCAAGAGACCCAGTACTTC	CASSTYAGSQETQYF
.	.	TRBV4-1	TRBJ2-3	TGCGCCAGCAGCCAAGAGGCAGGGAGCACAGATACGCAGTATTTT	CASSQEAGSTDTQYF
TRBD1	.	TRBV6-5	TRBJ1-2	TGTGCCAGCAGTTACGGACAGGGGGTCCGTTCCTGGACCTTC	CASSYGQGVRSWTF
.	.	TRBV7-2	TRBJ2-3	TGTGCCAGCAGCGAAGGGGTATTTGTGAGCACAGATACGCAGTATTTT	CASSEGVFVSTDTQYF
.	.	TRBV5-1	TRBJ2-6	TGCGCCAGTACTTGGAATTCTGGGGCCAACGTCCTGACTTTC	CASTWNSGANVLTF
.	.	TRBV18	TRBJ1-1	TGTGCCAGCTCACCATACCAAGAGGTCCAGAACACTGAAGCTTTCTTT	CASSPYQEVQNTEAFF
.	.	TRBV4-2	TRBJ1-3	TGTGCCAGCAGCCAAGATCGTAGCAGCAGTGGGGACACCATATATTTT	CASSQDRSSSGDTIYF
TRBD1	.	TRBV19	TRBJ1-1	TGTGCCAGTAGTGATGGACAGGGGACGAACACTGAAGCTTTCTTT	CASSDGQGTNTEAFF
.	few	TRBV20-1	TRBJ1-1	TGCAGTGCTAGAGGGAACACTGAAGCTTTCTTT	CSARGNTEAFF
.	.	TRBV7-3	TRBJ2-1	TGTGCCAGCAGCTTAACGTTGGGTTACAATGAGCAGTTCTTC	CASSLTLGYNEQFF
TRBD2	.	TRBV25-1	TRBJ2-3	TGTGCCAGCAGTGTACTAGCGGGGGGCAGCACAGATACGCAGTATTTT	CASSVLAGGSTDTQYF
TRBD1	.	TRBV30	TRBJ1-2	TGTGCCTGGAGTGTACTACAGGGGCTGGGTGGCTACACCTTC	CAWSVLQGLGGYTF
.	.	TRBV11-2	TRBJ2-5	TGTGCCAGCAGCGGGTTCTTAGCGGATCAAGAGACCCAGTACTTC	CASSGFLADQETQYF
.	.	TRBV29-1	TRBJ1-2	TGCAGCGTGGCCGGGGGCGAGATCTATGGCTACACCTTC	CSVAGGEIYGYTF